This note documents a single TCR beta chain sequence. Its matching antigen is unknown. In germline, CDR1 is MNHEY, CDR2 SVGAGI. The CDR3 covers 16 residues. Trimming took off 0 bases at V and 3 bases at J, with 12 bases between the two ends. This sample is part of a study of PD-1 blockade in classical Hodgkin lymphoma. Overall study findings and caveats: Lower baseline TCR diversity was reported for newly diagnosed patients than for healthy donors.

With no exception, relapse followed autologous stem cell transplantation in all patients, and brentuximab vedotin exposure varied. Assay used: immunoSEQ multiplex PCR; TCRdb lists only in-frame clones, some missing. The repertoire holds roughly 140,000 clones, with approximately 72% as singletons. The specimen comprised peripheral blood mononuclear cells (PBMCs), sampled before the second cycle of nivolumab. This clonotype was obtained from a human donor with classical Hodgkin lymphoma. This rearrangement joins TRBV6-5 to TRBJ2-1; D not certain. For the CDR3, the DNA is TGTGCCAGCAGTTACTCGCCTCTTCCCGGCTACAATGAGCAGTTCTTC. Amino acid sequence: CASSYSPLPGYNEQFF.